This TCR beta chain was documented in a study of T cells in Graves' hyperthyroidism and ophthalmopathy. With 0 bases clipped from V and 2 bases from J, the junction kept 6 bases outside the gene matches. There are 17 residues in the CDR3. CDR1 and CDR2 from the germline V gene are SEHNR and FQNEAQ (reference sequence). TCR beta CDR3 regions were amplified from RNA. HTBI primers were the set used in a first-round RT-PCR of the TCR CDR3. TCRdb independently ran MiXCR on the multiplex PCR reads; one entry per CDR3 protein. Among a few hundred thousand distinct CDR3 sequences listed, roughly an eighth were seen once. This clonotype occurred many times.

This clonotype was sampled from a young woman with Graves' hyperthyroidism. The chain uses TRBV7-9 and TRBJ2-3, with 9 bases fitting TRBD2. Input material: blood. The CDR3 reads CASSLAGLAGITDTQYF. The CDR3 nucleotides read TGTGCCAGCAGCTTAGCGGGGCTAGCGGGAATCACAGATACGCAGTATTTT.